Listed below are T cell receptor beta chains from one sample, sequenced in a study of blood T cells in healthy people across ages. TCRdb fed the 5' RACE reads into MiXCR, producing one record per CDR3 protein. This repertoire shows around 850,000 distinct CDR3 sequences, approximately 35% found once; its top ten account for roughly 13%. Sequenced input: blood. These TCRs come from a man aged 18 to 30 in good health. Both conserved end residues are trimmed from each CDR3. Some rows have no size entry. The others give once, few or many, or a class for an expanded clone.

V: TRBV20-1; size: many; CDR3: SAKIGGSAVGGYT
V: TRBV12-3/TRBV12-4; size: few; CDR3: ASSPTTSGEETQY
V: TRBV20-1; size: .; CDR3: SARDRANEQY
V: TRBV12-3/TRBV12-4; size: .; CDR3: ASSLNGGRPGELF
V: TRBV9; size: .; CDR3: ASSEVAAYTQY
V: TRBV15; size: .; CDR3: ATSRGRYSNQPQH
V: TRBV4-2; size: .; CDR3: ASSHSRDGTEAF
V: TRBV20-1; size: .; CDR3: SAREMIPVQALTYNEQF
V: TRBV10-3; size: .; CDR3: AISDEFAGNTEAF
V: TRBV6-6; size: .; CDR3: ASSYSGLAGGRNEQY
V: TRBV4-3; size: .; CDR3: ASSQTPGGTGGYT
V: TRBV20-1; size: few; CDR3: SAPDRANYGYT
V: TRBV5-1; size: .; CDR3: ASSLFPGPEETQY
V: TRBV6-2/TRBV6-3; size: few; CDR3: ASREVGGEQAYEQY
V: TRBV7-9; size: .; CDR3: ASTPLRGSLETQY
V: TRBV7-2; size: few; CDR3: ASSLWQGANTEAF
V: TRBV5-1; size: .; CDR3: ASSLGRWGGTEAF
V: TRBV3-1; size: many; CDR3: ASSSTGGEQY
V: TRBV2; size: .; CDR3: VSGRRGGELHEQF
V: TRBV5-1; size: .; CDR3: ASSFGTGSEETQY
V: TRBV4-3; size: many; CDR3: ASSQDPIGTNSPLH
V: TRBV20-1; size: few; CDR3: SARDSGGGGPTCEQF
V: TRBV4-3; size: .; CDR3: ASSQGGGGDTQY
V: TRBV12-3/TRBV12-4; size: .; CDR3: ASRTDRGHGYT
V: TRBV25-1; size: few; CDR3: ASSEEVAGVPQETQY
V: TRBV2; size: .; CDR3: ASCRLDRGYEQY
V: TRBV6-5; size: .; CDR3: ASSPSLAGTSNEQY
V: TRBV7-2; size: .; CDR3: ASSLSLRLY
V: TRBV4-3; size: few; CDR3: ASSQDDSYGYT
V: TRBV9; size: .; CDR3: ASSVEGAVGTDTQY
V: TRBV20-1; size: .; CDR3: SARENSLFGYT
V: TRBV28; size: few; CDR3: ASSLGEAF
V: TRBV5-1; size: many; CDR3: ASSYDSFSDTQY
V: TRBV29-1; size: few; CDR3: SGGQAYEQY
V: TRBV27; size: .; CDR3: ASTHNGDWETQY
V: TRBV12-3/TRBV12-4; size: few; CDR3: ASTQGADTQY
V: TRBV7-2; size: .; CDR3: ARSPRTQETQY
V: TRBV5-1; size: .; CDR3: ASNLGQASGANILT
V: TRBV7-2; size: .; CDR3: ASSFPRGTYNEQF
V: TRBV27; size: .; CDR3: ASSRGQGTGELF